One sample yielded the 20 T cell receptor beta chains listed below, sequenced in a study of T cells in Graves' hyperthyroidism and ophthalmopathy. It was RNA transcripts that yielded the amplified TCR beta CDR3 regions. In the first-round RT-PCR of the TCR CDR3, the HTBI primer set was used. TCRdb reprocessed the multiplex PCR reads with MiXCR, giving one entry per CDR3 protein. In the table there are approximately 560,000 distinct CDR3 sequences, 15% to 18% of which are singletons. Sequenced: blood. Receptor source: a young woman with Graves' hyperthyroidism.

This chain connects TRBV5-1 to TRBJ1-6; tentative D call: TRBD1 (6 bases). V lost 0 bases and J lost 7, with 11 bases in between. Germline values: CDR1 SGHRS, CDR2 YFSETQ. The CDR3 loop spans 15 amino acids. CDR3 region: CASSLGQGRNSPLHF. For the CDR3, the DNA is TGCGCCAGCAGCTTGGGGCAGGGGAGGAATTCACCCCTCCACTTT.

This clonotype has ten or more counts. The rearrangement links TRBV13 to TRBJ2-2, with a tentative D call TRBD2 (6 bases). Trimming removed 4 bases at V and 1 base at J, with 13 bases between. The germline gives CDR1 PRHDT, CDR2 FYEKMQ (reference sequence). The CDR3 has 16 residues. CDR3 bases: TGTGCCAGCAGCTCAGGACTATCCATGAACACCGGGGAGCTGTTTTTT. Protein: CASSSGLSMNTGELFF.

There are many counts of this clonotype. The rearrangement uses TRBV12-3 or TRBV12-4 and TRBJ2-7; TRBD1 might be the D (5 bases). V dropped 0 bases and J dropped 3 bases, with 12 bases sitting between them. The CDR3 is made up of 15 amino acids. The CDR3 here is CASSLAQMGLYEQYF. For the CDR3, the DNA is TGTGCCAGCAGTTTAGCGCAGATGGGGCTCTACGAGCAGTACTTC.

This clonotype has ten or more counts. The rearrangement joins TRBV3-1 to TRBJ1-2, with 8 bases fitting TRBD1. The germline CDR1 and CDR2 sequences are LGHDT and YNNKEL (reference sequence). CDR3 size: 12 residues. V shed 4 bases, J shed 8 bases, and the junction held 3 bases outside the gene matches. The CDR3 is CASSPGQGGYTF. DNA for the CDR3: TGTGCCAGCAGCCCCGGACAGGGCGGCTACACCTTC.

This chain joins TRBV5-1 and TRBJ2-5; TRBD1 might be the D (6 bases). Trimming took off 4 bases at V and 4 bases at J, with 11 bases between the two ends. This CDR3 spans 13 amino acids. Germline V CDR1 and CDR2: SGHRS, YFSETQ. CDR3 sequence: CASSRTDLETQYF. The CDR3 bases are TGCGCCAGCAGCCGGACAGACTTAGAGACCCAGTACTTC.

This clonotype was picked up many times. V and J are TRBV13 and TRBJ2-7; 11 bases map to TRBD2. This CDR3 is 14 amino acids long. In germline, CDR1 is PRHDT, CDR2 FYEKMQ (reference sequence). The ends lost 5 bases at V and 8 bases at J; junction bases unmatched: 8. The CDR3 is CASSLGVAGGQQYF. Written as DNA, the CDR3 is TGTGCCAGCAGCCTCGGTGTAGCGGGAGGGCAGCAGTACTTC.

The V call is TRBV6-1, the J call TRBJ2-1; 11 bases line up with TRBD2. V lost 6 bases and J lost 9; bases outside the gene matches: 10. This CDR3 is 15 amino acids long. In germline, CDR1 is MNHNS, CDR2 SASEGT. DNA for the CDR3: TGTGCCAGCAGCTATTCTAGCGGGAGGTTGGGTGAGCAGTTCTTC. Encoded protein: CASSYSSGRLGEQFF.

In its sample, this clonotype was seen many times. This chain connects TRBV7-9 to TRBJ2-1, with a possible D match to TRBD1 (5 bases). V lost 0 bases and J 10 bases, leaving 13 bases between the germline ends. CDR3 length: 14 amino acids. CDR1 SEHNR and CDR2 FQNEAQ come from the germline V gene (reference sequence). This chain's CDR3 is CASSLAGRGNEQFF. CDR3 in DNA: TGTGCCAGCAGCTTAGCGGGGCGAGGTAACGAGCAGTTCTTC.

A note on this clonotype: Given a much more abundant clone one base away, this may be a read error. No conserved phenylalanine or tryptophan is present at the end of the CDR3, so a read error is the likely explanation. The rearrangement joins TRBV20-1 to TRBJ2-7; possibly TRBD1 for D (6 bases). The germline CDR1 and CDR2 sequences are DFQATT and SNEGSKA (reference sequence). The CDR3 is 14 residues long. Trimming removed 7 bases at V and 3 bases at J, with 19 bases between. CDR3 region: CSVQLRDTYYEQYL. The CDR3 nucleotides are TGCAGTGTTCAGCTCCGGGACACTTACTACGAGCAGTACCTC.

The CDR3 sequence is CASRKGRVSGELFF. The CDR3 nucleotides read TGTGCCAGCAGAAAGGGCCGGGTGTCCGGGGAGCTGTTTTTT. The chain combines TRBV3-1 with TRBJ2-2, with unresolved D. CDR3 size: 14 residues. Germline CDR1 LGHDT, CDR2 YNNKEL (reference sequence). The ends were cut back, 6 bases at V and 6 bases at J, with 14 bases in the middle.

CDR3: CASSIGGPQPQHF. Written as DNA, the CDR3 is TGTGCCAGTAGTATTGGAGGTCCCCAGCCCCAGCATTTT. J is TRBJ1-5 and V is TRBV19; D uncertain. This CDR3 has 13 amino acids. CDR1 is LNHDA and CDR2 is SQIVND in the germline V gene (reference sequence). Trimming cost V 3 bases and J 7 bases, with 10 bases left between them.

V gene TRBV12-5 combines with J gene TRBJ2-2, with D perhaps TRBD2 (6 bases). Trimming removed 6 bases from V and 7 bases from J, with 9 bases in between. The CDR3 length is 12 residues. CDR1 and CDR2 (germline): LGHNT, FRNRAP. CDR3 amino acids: CASGHGSGELFF. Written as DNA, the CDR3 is TGTGCTAGTGGCCACGGGAGCGGGGAGCTGTTTTTT.

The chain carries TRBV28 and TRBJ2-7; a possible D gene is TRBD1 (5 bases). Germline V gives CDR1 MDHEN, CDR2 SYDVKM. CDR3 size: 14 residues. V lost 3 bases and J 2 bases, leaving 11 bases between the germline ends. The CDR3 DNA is TGTGCCAGCAGTTTGGCCTTGGGGCCCTACGAGCAGTACTTC. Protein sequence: CASSLALGPYEQYF.

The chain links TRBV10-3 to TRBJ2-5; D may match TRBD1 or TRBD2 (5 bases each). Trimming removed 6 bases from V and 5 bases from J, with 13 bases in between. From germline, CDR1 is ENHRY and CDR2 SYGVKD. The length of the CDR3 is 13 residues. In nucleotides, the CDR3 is TGTGCCATCAGCCCCGACAGAGGGGAGACCCAGTACTTC. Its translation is CAISPDRGETQYF.

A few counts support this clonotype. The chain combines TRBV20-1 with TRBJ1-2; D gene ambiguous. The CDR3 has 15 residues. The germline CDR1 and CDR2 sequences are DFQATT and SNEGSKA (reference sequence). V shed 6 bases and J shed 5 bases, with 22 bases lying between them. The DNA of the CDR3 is TGCAGTGCCCTTCCTAAGACATTGAGGTGGTATGGCTACACCTTC. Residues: CSALPKTLRWYGYTF.

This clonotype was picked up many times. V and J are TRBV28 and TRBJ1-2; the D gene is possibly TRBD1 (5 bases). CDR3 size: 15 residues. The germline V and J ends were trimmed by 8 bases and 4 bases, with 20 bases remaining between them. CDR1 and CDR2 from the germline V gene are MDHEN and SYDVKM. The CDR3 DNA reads TGTGCCAGCGGGGGACTTGGCGAAGCTATCTATGGCTACACCTTC. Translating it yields CASGGLGEAIYGYTF.

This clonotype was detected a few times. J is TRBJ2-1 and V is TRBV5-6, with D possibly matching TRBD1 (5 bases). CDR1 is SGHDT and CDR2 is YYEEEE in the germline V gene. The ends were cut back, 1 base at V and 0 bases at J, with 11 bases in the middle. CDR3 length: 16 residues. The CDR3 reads CASSLSRQSSYNEQFF. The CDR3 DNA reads TGTGCCAGCAGCTTGAGTCGACAGAGCTCCTACAATGAGCAGTTCTTC. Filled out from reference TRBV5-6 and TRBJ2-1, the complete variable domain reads DAGVTQSPTHLIKTRGQQVTLRCSPKSGHDTVSWYQQALGQGPQFIFQYYEEEERQRGNFPDRFSGHQFPNYSSELNVNALLLGDSALYLCASSLSRQSSYNEQFFGPGTRLTVL.

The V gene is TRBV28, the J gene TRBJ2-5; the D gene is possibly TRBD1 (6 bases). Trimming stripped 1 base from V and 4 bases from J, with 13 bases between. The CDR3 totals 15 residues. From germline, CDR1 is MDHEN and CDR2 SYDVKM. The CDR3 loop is CASSLFQGSGETQYF. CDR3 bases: TGTGCCAGCAGTTTATTTCAGGGGTCCGGAGAGACCCAGTACTTC. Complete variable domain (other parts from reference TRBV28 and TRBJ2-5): DVKVTQSSRYLVKRTGEKVFLECVQDMDHENMFWYRQDPGLGLRLIYFSYDVKMKEKGDIPEGYSVSREKKERFSLILESASTNQTSMYLCASSLFQGSGETQYFGPGTRLLVL.

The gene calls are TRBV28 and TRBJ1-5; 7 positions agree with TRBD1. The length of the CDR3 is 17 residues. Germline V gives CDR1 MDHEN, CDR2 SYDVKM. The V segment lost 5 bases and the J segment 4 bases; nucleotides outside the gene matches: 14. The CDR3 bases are TGTGCCAGCAGTCCCCTCCAGACAGGGTTCGCGAATCAGCCCCAGCATTTT. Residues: CASSPLQTGFANQPQHF.

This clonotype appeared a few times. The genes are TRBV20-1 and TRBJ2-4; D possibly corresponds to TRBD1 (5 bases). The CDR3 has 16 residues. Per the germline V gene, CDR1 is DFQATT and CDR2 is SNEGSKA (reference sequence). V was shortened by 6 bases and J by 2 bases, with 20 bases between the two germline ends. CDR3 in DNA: TGCAGTGCCGCCGGACAATCTTCCGAGACCAAAAACATTCAGTACTTC. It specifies CSAAGQSSETKNIQYF.